This T cell receptor (beta chain) was sequenced for a study of T-cell reconstitution after alpha-beta-depleted transplantation in children. Unique molecular identifiers were used in preparing the TCRbeta library. MiXCR was run by TCRdb on the PCR reads, yielding one entry per CDR3 protein. The sample consists of about 610,000 distinct CDR3 sequences, about 11% of them appearing once. The CDR3 totals 12 residues. Germline V gene sequence: CDR1 SGDLS, CDR2 YYNGEE. V was shortened by 0 bases and J by 14 bases, with 14 bases between the two germline ends. This specimen was PBMCs from the stem cell graft donor, taken from the stem cell graft. The receptor was derived from a human donor who donated a stem cell graft to a child with acute myeloid leukemia. The chain joins TRBV9 to TRBJ1-1; unclear D gene. The CDR3: CASSVVLGEVFF. Here the CDR3 DNA reads TGTGCCAGCAGCGTAGTCCTTGGGGAAGTATTCTTT.